These 11 T cell receptor beta chains originate from one sample sequenced in a study of OX40 agonist ivuxolimab in advanced cancers. The assay was immunoSEQ multiplex PCR, and TCRdb's table has in-frame clones only and misses some. The sample consists of approximately 19,000 clones, more than 75% of them appearing once. Here the sequenced sample was CD4+ or CD8+ T cells sorted from blood, taken in a trial of the OX40 agonist ivuxolimab. The receptors derive from an adult with an advanced solid tumor such as melanoma, head and neck, liver or kidney cancer.

The chain uses TRBV7-9 and TRBJ2-4; 11 bases match TRBD1. CDR1 and CDR2 (germline): SEHNR, FQNEAQ (reference sequence). V was clipped by 1 base and J by 6 bases; unmatched bases: 5. The CDR3 covers 16 residues. CDR3 region: CASSLGGQGAGNIQYF. CDR3 in DNA: TGTGCCAGCAGCTTAGGAGGACAGGGGGCTGGAAACATTCAGTACTTC.

The chain has TRBV7-8 and TRBJ2-3, with 9 nucleotides matching TRBD2. Germline assignment: CDR1 SGHVS and CDR2 FQNEAQ. Unmatched junction bases numbered 9, after V lost 5 bases and J lost 6 bases. The CDR3 loop spans 15 amino acids. In DNA form, the CDR3 reads TGTGCCAGCAGCCGCTCGGCGGGGGGGACGGATACGCAGTATTTT. Amino acid sequence: CASSRSAGGTDTQYF. Full variable domain (rest looked up from reference TRBV7-8 and TRBJ2-3): GAGVSQSPRYKVAKRGQDVALRCDPISGHVSLFWYQQALGQGPEFLTYFQNEAQLDKSGLPSDRFFAERPEGSVSTLKIQRTQQEDSAVYLCASSRSAGGTDTQYFGPGTRLTVL.

The genes are TRBV6-1 and TRBJ1-1; D gene uncertain. Looked up from germline, CDR1 is MNHNS and CDR2 is SASEGT. This CDR3 spans 13 amino acids. Trimming stripped 3 bases from V and 6 bases from J, with 11 bases between. The CDR3 DNA follows: TGTGCCAGCAGTGACCCCCTTGGGGCTGAAGCTTTCTTT. Translating it yields CASSDPLGAEAFF.

The V call is TRBV9, the J call TRBJ2-5, with D tentatively TRBD1 or TRBD2 (5 bases each). The CDR3 extends over 11 amino acids. V was trimmed by 7 bases and J by 4 bases, leaving 8 bases between them. Germline lookup yields CDR1 SGDLS and CDR2 YYNGEE. The CDR3 reads CASGGLETQYF. The CDR3 coding sequence is TGTGCCAGCGGGGGTTTAGAGACCCAGTACTTC.

This chain connects TRBV6-5 to TRBJ2-7; D is unresolved. The CDR3 has 15 residues. Germline V gives CDR1 MNHEY, CDR2 SVGAGI. Deletions cut 2 bases from V and 6 bases from J, with 17 bases between. DNA of the CDR3: TGTGCCAGCAGTTACAGGGCCCATCCTCGGGCCGAGCAGTACTTC. Amino acid sequence: CASSYRAHPRAEQYF.

This clone was counted between two and nine times. The chain recombines TRBV9 with TRBJ1-1, with 9 bases that match TRBD1. There are 16 residues in the CDR3. V was clipped by 4 bases and J by 5 bases; unmatched bases: 12. Germline values: CDR1 SGDLS, CDR2 YYNGEE. The CDR3 DNA sequence: TGTGCCAGCAGCTATAGTTTGGACAGGGGAGAAACTGAAGCTTTCTTT. This translates into CASSYSLDRGETEAFF.

The rearrangement joins TRBV5-1 to TRBJ1-4; D might be TRBD1 (6 bases). Germline V gene lookup returns CDR1 SGHRS and CDR2 YFSETQ. The CDR3 loop spans 15 amino acids. Trimming took 2 bases from V and 0 from J, leaving 8 bases between them. CDR3 sequence (DNA): TGCGCCAGCAGCTTTGGGGGGCCAACTAATGAAAAACTGTTTTTT. It yields the protein CASSFGGPTNEKLFF.

This clone was picked up one time. The chain employs TRBV7-9 and TRBJ1-2; maybe TRBD1 (5 bases). This CDR3 spans 16 amino acids. V lost 1 base and J 8 bases, leaving 20 bases between the germline ends. Germline loops: CDR1 SEHNR, CDR2 FQNEAQ (reference sequence). CDR3 residues: CASSLVRREGNRGYTF. CDR3 DNA: TGTGCCAGCAGCTTAGTTCGACGAGAGGGGAATCGGGGCTACACCTTC.

This sequence joins TRBV4-1 and TRBJ2-4, with D possibly TRBD1 on 5 matching bases. V lost 3 bases and J lost 3, with 12 bases in between. In germline, CDR1 is MGHRA, CDR2 YSYEKL. The CDR3 length is 15 residues. CDR3 protein: CASSQSRGSKNIQYF. The DNA of the CDR3 is TGCGCCAGCAGCCAGTCAAGGGGTAGCAAAAACATTCAGTACTTC.

The V call is TRBV15, the J call TRBJ2-1, with D hard to call. Germline V CDR1 and CDR2: LNHNV, YYDKDF (reference sequence). CDR3 size: 17 residues. V gave up 5 bases and J gave up 0 bases, with 17 bases separating them. The CDR3 nucleotides are TGTGCCACCAGCGTGGGCCCCTCACGGAGCTCCTACAATGAGCAGTTCTTC. The encoded protein is CATSVGPSRSSYNEQFF.

V and J are TRBV7-9 and TRBJ2-6; D is unclear. Germline CDR1 is SEHNR and CDR2 is FQNEAQ (reference sequence). The CDR3 loop spans 14 amino acids. Trimming pared 1 base from V and 12 bases from J, leaving 13 bases between. For the CDR3, the DNA is TGTGCCAGCAGCTTAGTACGGAGTGGTATCGTCCTGACTTTC. This encodes CASSLVRSGIVLTF.